These T cell receptor beta chains were read from a single sample in a study of blood T cell repertoires in COVID-19. TCRdb keeps only in-frame clones here, not all; method: immunoSEQ multiplex PCR. The data hold over 300,000 clones, with approximately 87% observed a single time. The source material was PBMCs or T cells enriched from blood (not recorded which). The receptors originated from a young woman with acute COVID-19. Each CDR3 is given with its conserved first and last residue. A D gene is named only where the DNA matches it firmly. Part of the rows lack a size; the others show once, few, many or a class for expanded clones.

.,TRBJ1-4,16,TRBV4-1,.,TGCGCCAGCAGCCAAGATGGGAGGTATCGGAATGAAAAACTGTTTTTT,CASSQDGRYRNEKLFF
.,TRBJ2-2,14,TRBV10-3,.,TGTGCCATCAGTGAATCTGACAGCACCGGGGAGCTGTTTTTT,CAISESDSTGELFF
TRBD2,TRBJ2-3,14,TRBV27,.,TGTGCCACAATCGGGGGGGGGTCGACAGATACGCAGTATTTT,CATIGGGSTDTQYF
.,TRBJ1-2,14,TRBV6-5,.,TGTGCCAGCAGTTACTCAGGGGCTGGGTATGGCTACACCTTC,CASSYSGAGYGYTF
.,TRBJ2-7,14,TRBV12-5,.,TGTGCTAGTGCCCTCGCAGGGGCCTACTACGAGCAGTACTTC,CASALAGAYYEQYF
.,TRBJ2-2,15,TRBV5-4,.,TGTGCCAGCAGCACTCAAGACAGGATACAAGGGGAGCTGTTTTTT,CASSTQDRIQGELFF
.,TRBJ2-2,14,TRBV27,.,TGTGCCAGCAGTCACTACCCGAACACCGGGGAGCTGTTTTTT,CASSHYPNTGELFF
.,TRBJ2-5,16,TRBV2,.,TGTGCCAGCAGTTTCGGGGGACTGATGTACCAAGAGACCCAGTACTTC,CASSFGGLMYQETQYF
.,TRBJ1-4,16,TRBV5-1,.,TGCGCCAGCAGCTTGGCCTCGCAGGGGAAGAATGAAAAACTGTTTTTT,CASSLASQGKNEKLFF
.,TRBJ2-7,14,TRBV27,.,TGTGCCAGCAGTTTTAAGGACAGCAACTACGAGCAGTACTTC,CASSFKDSNYEQYF
.,TRBJ2-4,16,TRBV5-6,.,TGTGCCAGCAGCTTCACAGGCAAGGTAGCCAAAAACATTCAGTACTTC,CASSFTGKVAKNIQYF
.,TRBJ2-2,15,TRBV5-8,.,TGTGCCAGCGCCCTTGGGGGGTATATGGCCGGGGAGCTGTTTTTT,CASALGGYMAGELFF
TRBD2,TRBJ2-1,15,TRBV6-2/TRBV6-3,.,TGTGCCAGCAGTCCCCTCGGACTAGCGGGGGGGCGGGTGTTCTTC,CASSPLGLAGGRVFF
TRBD2,TRBJ2-5,17,TRBV18,.,TGTGCCAGCTCACCAGCCGGGACTAGCGGGAGTAAAGAGACCCAGTACTTC,CASSPAGTSGSKETQYF
.,TRBJ2-5,15,TRBV19,.,TGTGCCAGTAGTTCCCTACAGGGTAGCAGGAAGACCCAGTACTTC,CASSSLQGSRKTQYF
TRBD1,TRBJ1-1,13,TRBV10-3,.,TGTGCCATCAGTGGGGACAGGGGCACTGAAGCTTTCTTT,CAISGDRGTEAFF
.,TRBJ1-6,15,TRBV6-5,.,TGTGCCAGCAGTTACGAGGGCAGAAGGGATTCACCCCTCCACTTT,CASSYEGRRDSPLHF
.,TRBJ1-1,15,TRBV10-3,.,TGTGCCATCTCGGGGAGGGACCGATCGAACACTGAAGCTTTCTTT,CAISGRDRSNTEAFF
.,TRBJ1-2,13,TRBV6-6,.,TGTGCCAGCACCGGACAGTCTAACTATGGCTACACCTTC,CASTGQSNYGYTF
.,TRBJ2-7,13,TRBV11-2,.,TGTGCCAGCAGCTTAGATGCGGGGTACGAGCAGTACTTC,CASSLDAGYEQYF
.,TRBJ2-1,14,TRBV5-1,.,TGCGCCAGCAGAGGGGGGGGCCTCTACAATGAGCAGTTCTTC,CASRGGGLYNEQFF
TRBD1,TRBJ1-1,13,TRBV14,.,TGTGCCAGCAGACCAGGGGGCAGGACTGAAGCTTTCTTT,CASRPGGRTEAFF
TRBD1,TRBJ2-7,15,TRBV18,.,TGTGCCAGCTCACCAACAGGGGGGATATCCTACGAGCAGTACTTC,CASSPTGGISYEQYF
.,TRBJ1-6,15,TRBV6-6,many,TGTGCCAGCACCCGATGGGCCGAAGATAATTCACCCCTCCACTTT,CASTRWAEDNSPLHF
.,TRBJ2-7,12,TRBV29-1,few,TGCAGCGTCCTATCAGGGGCCTACGAGCAGTACTTC,CSVLSGAYEQYF
TRBD1,TRBJ2-1,19,TRBV3-1/TRBV3-2,.,TGTGCCAGCAGCCCTGAACCCGGGACAGGGGGGACCTTTTCAGATGAGCAGTTCTTC,CASSPEPGTGGTFSDEQFF
TRBD1,TRBJ1-2,14,TRBV7-2,few,TGTGCCAGCAGCGCGGACAGGGGAAGCTATGGCTACACCTTC,CASSADRGSYGYTF
TRBD1,TRBJ1-2,14,TRBV5-1,.,TGCGCCAGCAGCGGGGGACAGGGGGCGTTTGGCTACACCTTC,CASSGGQGAFGYTF
TRBD2,TRBJ2-1,13,TRBV7-2,few,TGTGCCAGCAGCTTCAGCGGGGGCGATGAGCAGTTCTTC,CASSFSGGDEQFF
.,TRBJ1-5,13,TRBV12-2,.,TGTGCAGTCCCCGGGACAGACCATCAGCCCCAGCATTTT,CAVPGTDHQPQHF
TRBD2,TRBJ2-3,13,TRBV6-5,.,TGTGCCAGCAGCACGGACGGGGGGGCTATGCAGTATTTT,CASSTDGGAMQYF
TRBD1,TRBJ2-2,15,TRBV5-5,once,TGTGCCAGCAGCTCATTGACAGGGTTCACCGGGGAGCTGTTTTTT,CASSSLTGFTGELFF
TRBD2,TRBJ2-2,18,TRBV6-2/TRBV6-3,.,TGTGCCAGCAGTTACCCGCCGACTAGCGGGGGGGGCACCGGGGAGCTGTTTTTT,CASSYPPTSGGGTGELFF
.,TRBJ1-2,15,TRBV5-1,.,TGCGCCAGCAGCTTGGAGGCAGGGGCGGGTTATGGCTACACCTTC,CASSLEAGAGYGYTF
TRBD1,TRBJ1-2,13,TRBV19,.,TGTGCCAGTAGACCCGACAGGGTCTATGGCTACACCTTC,CASRPDRVYGYTF
.,TRBJ1-2,13,TRBV21-1,.,TGTGCCAGCAGCACGAGACAGGGGGATGGCTACACCTTC,CASSTRQGDGYTF
.,TRBJ2-7,14,TRBV2,.,TGTGCCAGCACCTTCGGACGGGACTCCTACGAGCAGTACTTC,CASTFGRDSYEQYF
TRBD2,TRBJ2-2,18,TRBV7-2,.,TGTGCCAGCAGCTCATTCACTAGCGGGGGCCGCAACACCGGGGAGCTGTTTTTT,CASSSFTSGGRNTGELFF
.,TRBJ1-5,13,TRBV12-3/TRBV12-4,.,TGTGCCAGCAGCGTGCAGGGGAATCAGCCCCAGCATTTT,CASSVQGNQPQHF